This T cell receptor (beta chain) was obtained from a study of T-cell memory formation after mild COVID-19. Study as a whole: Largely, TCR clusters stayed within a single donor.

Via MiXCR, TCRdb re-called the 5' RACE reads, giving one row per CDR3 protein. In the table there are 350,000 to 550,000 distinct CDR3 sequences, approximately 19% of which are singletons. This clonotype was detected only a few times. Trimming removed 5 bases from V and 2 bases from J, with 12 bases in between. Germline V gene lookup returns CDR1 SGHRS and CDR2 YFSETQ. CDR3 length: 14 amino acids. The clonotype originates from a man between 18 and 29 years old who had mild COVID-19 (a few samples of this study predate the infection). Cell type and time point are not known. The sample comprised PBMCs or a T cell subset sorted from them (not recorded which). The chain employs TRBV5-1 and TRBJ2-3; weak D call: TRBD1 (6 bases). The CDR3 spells CASRPGQPTDTQYF. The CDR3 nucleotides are TGCGCCAGCAGACCAGGACAGCCCACAGATACGCAGTATTTT.